This TCR beta chain was obtained from a study of shared clonotypes between healthy human individuals (dated by TCRdb to about 2020). Describing the broader study: The cohort comprised two women and a few men aged 18 to 49 years. For each donor, CD4 naive and CD4 memory were each given three plates, CD8 naive was given two plates, and CD8 memory was given one plate. To estimate repertoire size and how much clonotypes are shared between individuals, the study performed deep sequencing of blood TCR repertoires from a few healthy adults. To increase sequencing depth and limit assay-specific biases, TCR repertoire library preparation and sequencing were carried out by different laboratories using diverse techniques. Each donor's leukapheresis produced roughly between roughly 0.85 and 9 billion PBMCs.

Using the deep immunoSEQ assay, TCR CDR3 regions were amplified from genomic DNA by multiplex PCR. Extracted genomic DNA from each cell subset was distributed evenly across all wells of several immunoSEQ 96-well plates, and each plate was treated as a replicate. Each replicate PCR for sorted subsets received 200 ng genomic DNA, equal to 30,000 or so T cell genomes. The purified libraries were quantified using a Qubit 3.0 fluorometer, sized with a Bioanalyzer 2100, and then quantified again using the KAPA Library Quantification kit. Every immunoSEQ 96-well plate was sequenced on a dedicated single-read 150-cycle Illumina NextSeq 550 flow cell. From the authors' description of their analysis: Because only junctional sequences without quality scores were contained in the immunoSEQ output, filtering matching that applied to full-length reads could not be performed. To assign V/J genes and CDR3, sequences were annotated using PyIR, a Python wrapper for IgBLAST v1.9, with IMGT germline references. Reads were removed for weak V/J assignments (E-value above 1e-6), missing CDR3, stop codons, out-of-frame junctions, or ambiguous translated residues. V3J clonotypes were defined as sequences sharing an identical inferred V gene, J gene, and CDR3 amino acid sequence. To compute the percentage overlap between repertoires, the number of shared unique clonotypes was divided by the size of the smaller repertoire. RTK rarefaction, the Chao1 estimator, and Recon v2.1 estimates of unobserved clonotypes were used to assess repertoire richness. Generation probabilities were computed with OLGA for all TCRbeta clonotypes obtained by the gDNA method from a few donors. The table was pulled from immuneACCESS by TCRdb, which kept in-frame rearrangements only. Such tables lose some clones; where checked, under half of the loss comes from unresolved V genes, and the rest has no known cause. Clonal size and the V and J genes are those of that table, whereas D and trimming came from the DNA. In all, the sample holds 1 million to 1.2 million clones, and approximately 80% of those were seen once. Approximately 0.9% of the sample goes to the ten largest clones.

Comments on this clone: Its binding antigen is unknown. Per-base qualities were not stored, and no clone one base away is much larger.

Healthy HIV-negative adults with no recently reported acute infections or vaccinations were included as donors. Only Caucasian adults living in Nashville, Tennessee, USA were represented among the donors. Magnetic negative selection was used to enrich CD4+ T cells, after which naive cells were positively selected on CD45RA and the negative fraction became the memory subset. Blood was collected by leukapheresis, and PBMCs were isolated by Ficoll-Histopaque density gradient centrifugation and then cryopreserved in liquid nitrogen vapor phase. Analytical flow cytometry was used to check the purity and quantity of every magnetically sorted T cell population. Genomic DNA was isolated from each sorted fraction and quantified by UV absorbance on a Nanodrop 2000c. The paper's findings and limits, for the study overall: Compared with non-shared clonotypes, clonotypes shared by all four sorted-subset donors had higher generation probabilities. When a handful of donors were compared, the shared fraction of clonotypes was about 5% for naive CD4, less than 4% for naive CD8, 2.3% for memory CD4, and under 0.5% for memory CD8. Even with the large sequencing depth, rarefaction of the sorted-subset datasets indicated that sequencing was incomplete. Based on pairwise subsampling, the degree of clonotype sharing among donors was expected to be affected by sequencing depth. Naive subsets generally had larger estimated clonotype richness than memory subsets did. The genetic and exposure-history diversity represented was limited by the small number of donors. Sampling was limited to blood, and TCR repertoires in tissue likely differ from TCR repertoires in blood.

V is shortened by 5 bases, J by 4 bases, and the region joining them spans 18 bases. From the cysteine through the phenylalanine, the CDR3 covers 15 amino acids. The entry retains the CDR3 DNA only, 45 bases that are in frame from base 1. From the germline V gene, CDR1 is SGHNT and CDR2 is YENEEA. What was sequenced was memory CD4+ T cells from PBMCs. The cell subset or site label corresponds to: CD45RA-negative fraction. This sequence was found in a man aged 18 to 35 in good health. Some clones in this sample may be carry-over from other donors' samples. The rearranged segments are TRBV11-3 and TRBJ2-7; 7 matching bases give a weak D call of TRBD1. The CDR3 is CASSRSGTAGYEQYF. The sequence in DNA is TGTGCCAGCAGCCGATCGGGGACAGCGGGTTACGAGCAGTACTTC. Full variable domain (CDR3 extended with the reference TRBV11-3 and TRBJ2-7 proteins): EAGVVQSPRYKIIEKKQPVAFWCNPISGHNTLYWYLQNLGQGPELLIRYENEEAVDDSQLPKDRFSAERLKGVDSTLKIQPAELGDSAVYLCASSRSGTAGYEQYFGPGTRLTVT.